The 28 T cell receptor beta chains below were found in one sample sequenced in a study of T cells in Graves' hyperthyroidism and ophthalmopathy. Amplified TCR beta CDR3 regions came from RNA transcripts. First-round RT-PCR targeting the TCR CDR3 was performed with the HTBI primer set. MiXCR was run by TCRdb on the multiplex PCR reads, yielding one entry per CDR3 protein. The sample records hundreds of thousands of distinct CDR3 sequences, 15% to 18% being singletons. The sequencing input was blood. The receptors shown here come from a young woman with Graves' hyperthyroidism.

This clonotype was picked up many times. V and J are TRBV5-1 and TRBJ1-1; D not certain. The germline CDR1 and CDR2 sequences are SGHRS and YFSETQ. V lost 2 bases to trimming and J lost 5 bases, with 10 bases between them. The CDR3 spans 13 residues. This CDR3 is CASSFFLATEAFF. DNA for the CDR3: TGCGCCAGCAGCTTCTTTTTGGCGACTGAAGCTTTCTTT.

The table lists this clonotype with many counts. The J gene is TRBJ2-7, the V gene TRBV28; D is unclear. V was cut by 3 bases and J by 7 bases, with 19 bases left in between. The CDR3 consists of 15 residues. In germline, CDR1 is MDHEN, CDR2 SYDVKM. The DNA of the CDR3 is TGTGCCAGCAGTTTTCGCGCTCAACAGTTCGTGGAGCAGTACTTC. This sequence encodes CASSFRAQQFVEQYF.

The sample holds a few counts of this clonotype. The rearrangement joins TRBV6-1 to TRBJ2-3; a weak D match, TRBD1 (5 bases). This CDR3 comprises 14 residues. Between the trimmed V and J ends, which lost 2 bases and 9 bases, there was a span of 15 bases. CDR1 is MNHNS, CDR2 SASEGT, per germline. The chain's CDR3 is CASSERQYRLTQYF. CDR3 bases: TGTGCCAGCAGTGAACGACAGTACAGGCTCACGCAGTATTTT.

This clonotype was counted only a few times. This CDR3 is CASSQDFRGQNIQYF. CDR3 DNA sequence: TGTGCCAGCAGCCAAGACTTCAGGGGTCAAAACATTCAGTACTTC. This chain connects TRBV4-2 to TRBJ2-4; D is perhaps TRBD1 (6 bases). V lost 0 bases and J 5 bases, leaving 11 bases between the germline ends. Germline values: CDR1 LGHNA, CDR2 YNFKEQ. CDR3 length: 15 residues.

This clonotype appeared once. The V gene is TRBV4-1, the J gene TRBJ1-1, with D possibly TRBD1 on 6 matching bases. The CDR3 is made up of 15 amino acids. The V end was cut by 4 bases, the J end by 11 bases, with 23 bases between. From germline, CDR1 is MGHRA and CDR2 YSYEKL. CDR3 protein: CASSPPPGGPYYAFF. The CDR3, as DNA: TGCGCCAGCAGCCCCCCGCCCGGGGGGCCGTATTACGCTTTCTTT.

This clonotype was picked up many times. The chain combines TRBV28 with TRBJ2-7; tentatively, D is TRBD2 (5 bases). Germline CDR1 is MDHEN and CDR2 is SYDVKM. CDR3 length equals 18 residues. V lost 3 bases to trimming and J lost 3 bases, with 24 bases between them. The CDR3 here is CASSFSIGTEGSYYEQYF. The CDR3 nucleotides are TGTGCCAGCAGTTTCTCGATAGGCACCGAAGGGAGTTACTACGAGCAGTACTTC.

The J gene is TRBJ2-2, the V gene TRBV10-2; D unclear. Germline-derived CDR1 and CDR2 are WSHSY and SAAADI. Trimming removed 4 bases at V and 1 base at J, with 22 bases between. The CDR3 is 19 amino acids. For the CDR3, the DNA is TGCGCCAGCAGTGTAGCTACGTACCGGCGAGTCCGGAACACCGGGGAGCTGTTTTTT. It encodes CASSVATYRRVRNTGELFF.

This clonotype was detected only a few times. The rearrangement links TRBV9 to TRBJ1-3; D ambiguous. The CDR3 length is 14 residues. In germline, CDR1 is SGDLS, CDR2 YYNGEE. V was pared by 0 bases and J by 0 bases, with 4 bases between. The CDR3: CASSVEYSGNTIYF. CDR3 sequence (DNA): TGTGCCAGCAGCGTAGAGTACTCTGGAAACACCATATATTTT. Based on the CDR3 plus reference TRBV9 and TRBJ1-3, the full variable domain is DSGVTQTPKHLITATGQRVTLRCSPRSGDLSVYWYQQSLDQGLQFLIQYYNGEERAKGNILERFSAQQFPDLHSELNLSSLELGDSALYFCASSVEYSGNTIYFGEGSWLTVV.

This clonotype has a handful of counts. V is TRBV28 and J is TRBJ1-1; no clear D. Germline CDR1 and CDR2: MDHEN and SYDVKM. This CDR3 has 15 amino acids. Between the trimmed V and J ends, which lost 8 bases and 1 base, there was a span of 17 bases. This CDR3 reads CASATPGKGNTEAFF. CDR3 nucleotide sequence: TGTGCCAGCGCAACCCCGGGGAAGGGGAACACTGAAGCTTTCTTT. The whole variable domain, remainder taken from reference TRBV28 and TRBJ1-1, is DVKVTQSSRYLVKRTGEKVFLECVQDMDHENMFWYRQDPGLGLRLIYFSYDVKMKEKGDIPEGYSVSREKKERFSLILESASTNQTSMYLCASATPGKGNTEAFFGQGTRLTVV.

This clonotype was seen many times. V usage is TRBV20-1 and J usage is TRBJ2-3, with a possible D match to TRBD2 (6 bases). The V end lost 3 bases, the J end lost 3 bases, and 16 bases lay between the germline ends. Looked up from germline, CDR1 is DFQATT and CDR2 is SNEGSKA (reference sequence). The CDR3 loop spans 15 amino acids. DNA for the CDR3: TGCAGTGCTAGGGCCGTTGTGGGGGGAACAGATACGCAGTATTTT. Translated, it gives CSARAVVGGTDTQYF.

V and J are TRBV20-1 and TRBJ2-3; the match to TRBD2 covers 9 bases. Germline CDR1 reads DFQATT; CDR2 reads SNEGSKA (reference sequence). The CDR3 sequence is 16 residues long. The J segment lost 6 bases and the V segment lost 1 base, leaving 11 bases of the junction unmatched. The CDR3 DNA reads TGCAGTGCTAGAGGGATGGGGCGGGGGGGGGGGGATACGCAGTATTTT. Translated: CSARGMGRGGGDTQYF.

The CDR3 DNA follows: TGTGCCACCAGTGATTCTTACACCTTGGGCAATCAGCCCCAGCATTTT. It codes for CATSDSYTLGNQPQHF. The chain couples TRBV24-1 to TRBJ1-5; D unclear. The CDR3 has 16 amino acids. The ends were cut back, 2 bases at V and 2 bases at J, with 12 bases in the middle. The germline CDR1 and CDR2 sequences are KGHDR and SFDVKD.

The table lists this clonotype with many counts. The rearrangement joins TRBV27 to TRBJ1-1, with 8 bases lining up with TRBD1. CDR1 is MNHEY, CDR2 SMNVEV, per germline (reference sequence). The CDR3 totals 14 residues. J gave up 3 bases and V 6 bases, and 6 bases lay outside the gene matches. The CDR3 region is CASRLQGAYTEAFF. The DNA for the CDR3 is TGTGCCAGCAGGTTGCAGGGGGCATACACTGAAGCTTTCTTT.

The sample holds one count of this clonotype. J is TRBJ2-3 and V is TRBV20-1; TRBD2 matches 10 bases. The CDR3 extends over 14 amino acids. The germline V gene has CDR1 DFQATT and CDR2 SNEGSKA (reference sequence). V dropped 3 bases and J dropped 6; count of bases not matched to a gene: 6. CDR3 coding DNA: TGCAGTGCTAGGGCGACTAGCGGGCGGGATACGCAGTATTTT. Amino acid sequence: CSARATSGRDTQYF.

This clonotype was picked up many times. The chain's CDR3 is CASSLRGLWEQFF. DNA of the CDR3: TGTGCCAGCAGCCTCAGGGGGCTATGGGAGCAGTTCTTC. The chain uses TRBV13 and TRBJ2-1; 8 nucleotides agree with TRBD1. The CDR3 runs 13 residues. Germline assignment: CDR1 PRHDT and CDR2 FYEKMQ (reference sequence). V was clipped by 5 bases and J by 10 bases; unmatched bases: 7.

This clonotype was recorded many times. The chain is built from TRBV12-3 or TRBV12-4 and TRBJ1-2; 9 bases are shared with TRBD1. The CDR3 has 15 amino acids. The V gene end was trimmed by 0 bases and the J gene end by 7 bases; junction bases not matched to a gene: 6. The CDR3 is CASSLAGDRGAGYTF. CDR3 DNA sequence: TGTGCCAGCAGTTTAGCGGGAGACAGGGGGGCTGGCTACACCTTC.

This clonotype turned up a few times. The chain couples TRBV19 to TRBJ1-5, with 8 bases that match TRBD1. Germline CDR1 reads LNHDA; CDR2 reads SQIVND (reference sequence). V dropped 3 bases and J dropped 8; count of bases not matched to a gene: 9. The CDR3 spans 15 residues. CDR3 in DNA: TGTGCCAGTAGTATCTCGGGGACAGGTGGAAAGCCCCAGCATTTT. It codes for CASSISGTGGKPQHF.

Points on this clonotype: With a much larger clone just one base away, this may be a read error. This chain uses TRBV7-9 with TRBJ2-1; D call uncertain. The CDR3 covers 14 residues. Germline-derived CDR1 and CDR2 are SEHNR and FQNEAQ (reference sequence). This chain's CDR3 is CASSLKEKHNEQLF. The CDR3 DNA is TGTGCCAGCAGCTTAAAGGAGAAGCACAATGAGCAGCTCTTC.

This chain connects TRBV4-3 to TRBJ2-7; perhaps TRBD1 as D (5 bases). Germline lookup yields CDR1 LGHNA and CDR2 YSLEER. Between the trimmed V and J ends, which lost 1 base and 0 bases, there was a span of 7 bases. The CDR3 has 14 amino acids. The CDR3 DNA reads as TGCGCCAGCAGCCAAGTGACAGCCTCCTACGAGCAGTACTTC. It encodes CASSQVTASYEQYF.

The sample holds a few counts of this clonotype. The chain joins TRBV6-5 to TRBJ2-1; D call uncertain. Germline values: CDR1 MNHEY, CDR2 SVGAGI. V shed 2 bases and J shed 6 bases, with 5 bases lying between them. The CDR3 spans 12 residues. This CDR3 reads CASSYPLNEQFF. The CDR3 DNA follows: TGTGCCAGCAGTTACCCGCTCAATGAGCAGTTCTTC.

This clonotype was seen at least ten times. The V call is TRBV18, the J call TRBJ2-7; D is undetermined. Trimming stripped 2 bases from V and 0 bases from J, with 5 bases between. The CDR3 length is 13 residues. CDR1 KGHSH and CDR2 LQKENI come from the germline V gene. The CDR3 is CASSPALSYEQYF. DNA of the CDR3: TGTGCCAGCTCACCAGCCCTCTCCTACGAGCAGTACTTC.

This clonotype has a handful of counts. J is TRBJ2-7 and V is TRBV28; D is unresolved. The CDR3 sequence is 15 residues long. CDR1 and CDR2 from the germline V gene are MDHEN and SYDVKM. The V end was cut by 2 bases, the J end by 2 bases, with 13 bases between. CDR3 nucleotides: TGTGCCAGCAGTTTAGGTAGGCAGGCCCCCTACGAGCAGTACTTC. Residues: CASSLGRQAPYEQYF.

This chain connects TRBV6-1 to TRBJ2-4; D is perhaps TRBD1 (5 bases). V lost 1 base and J 2 bases, leaving 12 bases between the germline ends. There are 16 residues in the CDR3. Germline V gives CDR1 MNHNS, CDR2 SASEGT. The CDR3, as DNA: TGTGCCAGCAGTGAAGGGGCAGGGCAATCCAAAAACATTCAGTACTTC. Protein product: CASSEGAGQSKNIQYF.

The sample holds a few counts of this clonotype. DNA for the CDR3: TGTGCCAGCAGCTTAGAACAGCCCCAGCATTTT. It translates to CASSLEQPQHF. The chain carries TRBV7-6 and TRBJ1-5; no clear D gene. The germline gives CDR1 SGHVS, CDR2 FNYEAQ. Trimming pared 1 base from V and 7 bases from J, leaving 2 bases between. The CDR3 runs 11 residues.

This clonotype was seen at least ten times. The chain combines TRBV5-6 with TRBJ2-7; 8 positions match TRBD2. V shed 2 bases, J shed 0 bases, and the junction held 7 bases outside the gene matches. Germline V gives CDR1 SGHDT, CDR2 YYEEEE. This CDR3 region has 16 residues. CDR3 loop: CASSFSLAAYSYEQYF. CDR3 DNA: TGTGCCAGCAGCTTTTCACTAGCGGCATACTCCTACGAGCAGTACTTC.

This clonotype was counted ten times or more. The chain links TRBV20-1 to TRBJ2-1; TRBD1 or TRBD2 may be the D gene (6 bases each). The length of the CDR3 is 13 residues. CDR1 and CDR2 from the germline V gene are DFQATT and SNEGSKA (reference sequence). Between the trimmed V and J ends, which lost 7 bases and 2 bases, there was a span of 12 bases. CDR3 coding DNA: TGCAGTGTCTGGGGGGCGACCTACAATGAGCAGTTCTTC. This gives the protein CSVWGATYNEQFF.

Notes on this clonotype: Being one base from a much bigger clone, this may be a read error. V is TRBV5-1 and J is TRBJ1-3; D is perhaps TRBD1 (6 bases). The germline gives CDR1 SGHRS, CDR2 YFSETQ. This CDR3 comprises 13 residues. In DNA form, the CDR3 reads TGCGCCAGCCGTAAGGACAGTGGAGACACCATATATTTT. Translated: CASRKDSGDTIYF.

The gene calls are TRBV20-1 and TRBJ1-4; perhaps TRBD1 as D (5 bases). This CDR3 contains 14 residues. Germline V gives CDR1 DFQATT, CDR2 SNEGSKA (reference sequence). V lost 0 bases, J lost 7 bases, and 12 bases lay in between. This CDR3 reads CSARDRLGGEKLFF. CDR3 in DNA: TGCAGTGCTAGAGATCGGCTCGGGGGTGAAAAACTGTTTTTT.